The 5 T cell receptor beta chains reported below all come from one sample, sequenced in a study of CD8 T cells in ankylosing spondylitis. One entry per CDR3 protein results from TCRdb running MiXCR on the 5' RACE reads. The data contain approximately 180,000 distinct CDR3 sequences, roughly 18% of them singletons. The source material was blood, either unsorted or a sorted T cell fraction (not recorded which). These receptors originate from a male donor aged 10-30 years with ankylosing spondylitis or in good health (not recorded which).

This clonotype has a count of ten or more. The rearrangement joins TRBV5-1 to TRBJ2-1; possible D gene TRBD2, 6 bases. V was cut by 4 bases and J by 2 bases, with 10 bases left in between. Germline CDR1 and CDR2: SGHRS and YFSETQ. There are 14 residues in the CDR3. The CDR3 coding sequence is TGCGCCAGCAGCGTTAGCGGAGCCTACAATGAGCAGTTCTTC. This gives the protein CASSVSGAYNEQFF.

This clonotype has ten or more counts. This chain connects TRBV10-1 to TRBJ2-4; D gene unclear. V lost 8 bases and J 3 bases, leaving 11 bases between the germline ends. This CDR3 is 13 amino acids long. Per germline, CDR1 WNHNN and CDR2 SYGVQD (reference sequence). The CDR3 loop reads CASSRSGKNIQYF. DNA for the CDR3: TGCGCCAGCTCCCGATCCGGCAAAAACATTCAGTACTTC.

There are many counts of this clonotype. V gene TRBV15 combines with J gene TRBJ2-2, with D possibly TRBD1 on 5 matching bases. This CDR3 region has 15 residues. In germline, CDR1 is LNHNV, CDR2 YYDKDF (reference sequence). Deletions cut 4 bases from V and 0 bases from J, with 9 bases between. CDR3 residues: CATSKLRANTGELFF. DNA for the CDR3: TGTGCCACCAGCAAGCTCAGGGCGAACACCGGGGAGCTGTTTTTT.

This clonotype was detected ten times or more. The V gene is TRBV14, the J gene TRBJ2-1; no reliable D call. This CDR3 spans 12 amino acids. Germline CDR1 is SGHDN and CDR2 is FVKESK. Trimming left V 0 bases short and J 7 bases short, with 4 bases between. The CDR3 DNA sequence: TGTGCCAGCAGCCAAGATCGGAATGAGCAGTTCTTC. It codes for CASSQDRNEQFF.

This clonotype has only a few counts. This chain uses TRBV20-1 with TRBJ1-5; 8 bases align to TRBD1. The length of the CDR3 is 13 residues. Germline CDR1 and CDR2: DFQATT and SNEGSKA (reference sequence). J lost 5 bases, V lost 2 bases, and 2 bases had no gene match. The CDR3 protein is CSARRDRHQPQHF. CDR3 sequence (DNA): TGCAGTGCTAGACGGGACAGGCATCAGCCCCAGCATTTT.